The 19 T cell receptor beta chains given below trace back to one sample, sequenced in a study of T cells in Graves' hyperthyroidism and ophthalmopathy. What was amplified from RNA transcripts were TCR beta CDR3 regions. The study used the HTBI primer set for a first-round RT-PCR of the TCR CDR3. TCRdb re-derived calls from the multiplex PCR reads in MiXCR, one entry per CDR3 protein. The table has 250,000 or so distinct CDR3 sequences, roughly 15% seen once. The source material was blood. The receptors derive from a woman aged 45-65 years with Graves' hyperthyroidism that later progressed to Graves' ophthalmopathy.

This clonotype was picked up many times. The V gene is TRBV19, the J gene TRBJ2-3; 9 bases match TRBD1. Germline V gives CDR1 LNHDA, CDR2 SQIVND (reference sequence). This CDR3 region has 19 residues. Unmatched junction bases numbered 18, after V lost 6 bases and J lost 2 bases. This CDR3 is CASSHRRHPTGGLTDTQYF. The CDR3 nucleotides read TGTGCCAGTAGCCACCGAAGACATCCGACAGGGGGTCTCACAGATACGCAGTATTTT.

V and J are TRBV5-8 and TRBJ2-1, with TRBD1 identical over 8 bases. The V gene end was trimmed by 0 bases and the J gene end by 9 bases; junction bases not matched to a gene: 8. CDR3 length: 15 residues. The germline gives CDR1 SGHTS, CDR2 YDEGEE. CDR3 amino acids: CASSLGTTGGTEQFF. Here the CDR3 DNA reads TGTGCCAGCAGCTTGGGGACCACAGGGGGTACTGAGCAGTTCTTC. Looking up the rest from reference TRBV5-8 and TRBJ2-1 gives the full variable domain: EAGVTQSPTHLIKTRGQQATLRCSPISGHTSVYWYQQALGLGLQFLLWYDEGEERNRGNFPPRFSGRQFPNYSSELNVNALELEDSALYLCASSLGTTGGTEQFFGPGTRLTVL.

This clonotype has just a few counts. DNA for the CDR3: TGCAGTGCTCCTCGAAAGGGGGAGACTAGGGCTAGGACCTTC. Amino acid sequence: CSAPRKGETRARTF. The chain uses TRBV20-1 and TRBJ1-2, with D possibly TRBD1 on 6 matching bases. There are 14 residues in the CDR3. CDR1 and CDR2 (germline): DFQATT, SNEGSKA (reference sequence). Trimming left V 5 bases short and J 14 bases short, with 27 bases between.

This clonotype was seen more than once but under ten times. The chain recombines TRBV10-3 with TRBJ2-5; TRBD2 matches 10 bases. Looked up from germline, CDR1 is ENHRY and CDR2 is SYGVKD. This CDR3 region has 14 residues. V trimming: 9 bases; J trimming: 5 bases; junction bases outside the gene matches: 9. For the CDR3, the DNA is TGTGCCATGTCTGGGGCTAGCGGGAGTGAGACCCAGTACTTC. Its translation: CAMSGASGSETQYF.

This clonotype was picked up a small number of times. This may arise from a read error, as a much more abundant clone is one base away. As DNA, the CDR3 is TGTGCCCGGACCTCCGAGATGGTTTCCCCTGAAGCTTTCTTT. Translated, it gives CARTSEMVSPEAFF. This chain uses TRBV30 with TRBJ1-1; D gene unclear. The CDR3 is 14 residues long. CDR1 is GTSNPN, CDR2 SVGIG, per germline (reference sequence). Trimming shortened V by 8 bases and J by 6 bases, and 22 bases separated the two germline ends.

This clonotype showed up many times. The V call is TRBV30, the J call TRBJ2-5; D may match TRBD1 or TRBD2 (5 bases each). This CDR3 region has 15 residues. CDR1 and CDR2 from the germline V gene are GTSNPN and SVGIG (reference sequence). Deletions cut 2 bases from V and 2 bases from J, with 15 bases between. The CDR3 DNA reads TGTGCCTGGAGTATTCCGGGACGGAATCAAGAGACCCAGTACTTC. Protein sequence: CAWSIPGRNQETQYF.

This clonotype was picked up a small number of times. The chain carries TRBV19 and TRBJ2-7; no firm D call. Germline V gene lookup returns CDR1 LNHDA and CDR2 SQIVND (reference sequence). The CDR3 has 13 residues. V dropped 5 bases and J dropped 6 bases, with 14 bases sitting between them. The CDR3 here is CASSGGWTFEQYF. CDR3 nucleotide sequence: TGTGCCAGTAGTGGCGGTTGGACGTTCGAGCAGTACTTC. The full variable domain, with the rest looked up from reference TRBV19 and TRBJ2-7, is DGGITQSPKYLFRKEGQNVTLSCEQNLNHDAMYWYRQDPGQGLRLIYYSQIVNDFQKGDIAEGYSVSREKKESFPLTVTSAQKNPTAFYLCASSGGWTFEQYFGPGTRLTVT.

In its sample, this clonotype was seen many times. This rearrangement joins TRBV6-2 or TRBV6-3 to TRBJ1-5; D gene unclear. CDR1 MNHEY and CDR2 SVGEGT come from the germline V gene. V was shortened by 5 bases and J by 4 bases, with 12 bases between the two germline ends. This CDR3 contains 14 residues. The chain's CDR3 is CASSPVKENQPQHF. DNA of the CDR3: TGTGCCAGCAGTCCGGTGAAAGAAAATCAGCCCCAGCATTTT.

Ten or more counts support this clonotype. As DNA, the CDR3 is TGCGCCAGCAGCTCCCGTCCTCTAGCGGGAAACACAGATACGCAGTATTTT. Its translation is CASSSRPLAGNTDTQYF. The genes are TRBV5-1 and TRBJ2-3, with 9 bases that match TRBD2. Germline V gene lookup returns CDR1 SGHRS and CDR2 YFSETQ. This CDR3 region has 17 residues. The ends lost 3 bases at V and 2 bases at J; junction bases unmatched: 10.

This clonotype has ten or more counts. This chain's CDR3 is CATSSSRFATNEKLFF. The CDR3, as DNA: TGTGCCACCAGCAGCAGCCGATTCGCAACTAATGAAAAACTGTTTTTT. V and J are TRBV15 and TRBJ1-4; no clear D gene. CDR3 length: 16 amino acids. In germline, CDR1 is LNHNV, CDR2 YYDKDF (reference sequence). V lost 3 bases and J 0 bases, leaving 11 bases between the germline ends.

This clonotype has a count of ten or more. J is TRBJ1-1 and V is TRBV6-1; 11 bases align to TRBD1. Germline V CDR1 and CDR2: MNHNS, SASEGT. The CDR3 runs to 13 residues. V trimming: 6 bases; J trimming: 3 bases; junction bases outside the gene matches: 0. The CDR3 nucleotides are TGTGCCAGCAGGGGACAGGGGGACACTGAAGCTTTCTTT. Translating gives CASRGQGDTEAFF.

This clonotype has a count of ten or more. The V and J genes are TRBV24-1 and TRBJ2-1; 7 bases align to TRBD2. The CDR3 loop spans 15 amino acids. CDR1 and CDR2 (germline): KGHDR, SFDVKD. V lost 0 bases to trimming and J lost 3 bases; unmatched junction nucleotides: 1. The CDR3: CATSDLERGYNEQFF. The CDR3 region has the DNA TGTGCCACCAGTGATTTGGAGCGGGGCTACAATGAGCAGTTCTTC.

This clonotype was observed a handful of times. The rearrangement uses TRBV7-6 and TRBJ1-2; D is possibly TRBD1 (5 bases). CDR3 size: 13 residues. Between the trimmed V and J ends, which lost 1 base and 6 bases, there was a span of 9 bases. Germline CDR1 is SGHVS and CDR2 is FNYEAQ. In DNA, the CDR3 is TGTGCCAGCAGCTTAGAGACGGGGGATGGCTACACCTTC. Translated: CASSLETGDGYTF.

This clonotype was seen many times. The chain is built from TRBV11-2 and TRBJ2-2; 9 bases are shared with TRBD2. Trimming cost V 2 bases and J 4 bases; bases outside gene matches: 2. Germline CDR1 is SGHAT and CDR2 is FQNNGV. The CDR3 spans 15 residues. CDR3: CASSLTSGFTGELFF. In DNA form, the CDR3 reads TGTGCCAGCAGCTTAACTAGCGGGTTCACCGGGGAGCTGTTTTTT.

The rearrangement uses TRBV7-8 and TRBJ1-1; D call uncertain. CDR1 is SGHVS and CDR2 is FQNEAQ in the germline V gene. V dropped 1 base and J dropped 9 bases, with 9 bases sitting between them. CDR3 length: 12 residues. Here the CDR3 DNA reads TGTGCCAGCAGCTTAGAAAACACCCAAGCTTTCTTT. This sequence encodes CASSLENTQAFF.

There are many counts of this clonotype. This chain links TRBV5-8 with TRBJ2-3; 13 bases agree with TRBD2. The CDR3 runs 17 residues. CDR1 is SGHTS and CDR2 is YDEGEE in the germline V gene. The V and J ends lost 4 bases and 5 bases, in that order; junction bases with no gene match: 10. The CDR3 DNA reads TGTGCCAGCAGCCCTGGGACTAGCGGGAAACCGGGAGATACGCAGTATTTT. Protein product: CASSPGTSGKPGDTQYF.

This clonotype came up many times. The chain recombines TRBV20-1 with TRBJ2-5; 12 nucleotides align to TRBD2. The J segment lost 5 bases and the V segment lost 5 bases, leaving 9 bases of the junction unmatched. Germline V gives CDR1 DFQATT, CDR2 SNEGSKA (reference sequence). This CDR3 is 15 amino acids long. The CDR3 region has the DNA TGCAGTGCTTCCCCGACTAGCGGGAGTAGTGAGACCCAGTACTTC. Translated, it gives CSASPTSGSSETQYF.

This clonotype has a count of ten or more. The chain couples TRBV19 to TRBJ2-5; D is possibly TRBD2 (5 bases). This CDR3 has 14 residues. The ends were cut back, 1 base at V and 6 bases at J, with 12 bases in the middle. CDR1 LNHDA and CDR2 SQIVND come from the germline V gene (reference sequence). The CDR3, as DNA: TGTGCCAGTAGTATAGCGGGATCAAGCAAGACCCAGTACTTC. It translates to CASSIAGSSKTQYF. Full variable domain (missing parts from reference TRBV19 and TRBJ2-5): DGGITQSPKYLFRKEGQNVTLSCEQNLNHDAMYWYRQDPGQGLRLIYYSQIVNDFQKGDIAEGYSVSREKKESFPLTVTSAQKNPTAFYLCASSIAGSSKTQYFGPGTRLLVL.

This clonotype has more than one count but fewer than ten. This chain connects TRBV7-6 to TRBJ1-3; a weak D match, TRBD1 (6 bases). This CDR3 has 18 residues. Between the trimmed V and J ends, which lost 2 bases and 0 bases, there was a span of 17 bases. The V gene's germline CDR1 is SGHVS and CDR2 FNYEAQ. For the CDR3, the DNA is TGTGCCAGCAGCTTAATGGGGGGCTTCCCTGTCTCTGGAAACACCATATATTTT. It codes for CASSLMGGFPVSGNTIYF.